This T cell receptor beta chain was sequenced during a study of Ad26.COV2.S vaccination and SARS-CoV-2 variants. At the level of the study: Donor got 5x10^10 or 1x10^11 viral particles of Ad26.COV2.S.

Only in-frame clones appear in the TCRdb table, and some are missing; sequencing was by immunoSEQ multiplex PCR. The sample carries hundreds of thousands of clones, 80% to 95% recorded once. Treatment noted: around 19 received Ad26.COV2.S at low or high dose, single or two shots; roughly five received placebo; per-sample allocation not given. Day 63 after the first injection of vaccine or placebo was the sampling time. CDR1 is MNHEY and CDR2 is SMNVEV in the germline V gene (reference sequence). The CDR3 sequence is 19 residues long. The V segment lost 2 bases and the J segment 0 bases; nucleotides outside the gene matches: 9.

The receptor was derived from a person between 18 and 65 years old who received the Ad26.COV2.S COVID-19 vaccine or a placebo. The source was peripheral blood, collected in a trial of Ad26.COV2.S vaccine versus placebo. This chain joins TRBV27 and TRBJ2-1; 11 bases are a match to TRBD2. CDR3: CASSLVAGGPVSSYNEQFF. The CDR3 bases are TGTGCCAGCAGTTTAGTAGCGGGAGGGCCGGTAAGCTCCTACAATGAGCAGTTCTTC.